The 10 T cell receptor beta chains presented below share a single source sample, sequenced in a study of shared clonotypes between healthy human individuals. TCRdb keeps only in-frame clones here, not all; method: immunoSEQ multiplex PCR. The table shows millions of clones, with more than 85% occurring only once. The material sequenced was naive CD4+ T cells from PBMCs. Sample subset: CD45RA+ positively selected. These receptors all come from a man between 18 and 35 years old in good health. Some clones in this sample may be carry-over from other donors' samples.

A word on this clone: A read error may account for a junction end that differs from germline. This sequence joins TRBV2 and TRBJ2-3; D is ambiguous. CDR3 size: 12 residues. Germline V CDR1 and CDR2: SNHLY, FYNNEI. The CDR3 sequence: CASREEGDTQYF. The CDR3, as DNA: TGTGCCAGCAGAGAAGAAGGGGATACGCAGTATTTT.

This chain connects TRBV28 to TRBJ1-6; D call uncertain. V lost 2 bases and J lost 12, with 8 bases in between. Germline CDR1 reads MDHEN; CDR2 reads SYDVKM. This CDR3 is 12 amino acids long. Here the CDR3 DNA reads TGTGCCAGCAGTTTACTCAGCGGACCCCTCCACTTT. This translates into CASSLLSGPLHF.

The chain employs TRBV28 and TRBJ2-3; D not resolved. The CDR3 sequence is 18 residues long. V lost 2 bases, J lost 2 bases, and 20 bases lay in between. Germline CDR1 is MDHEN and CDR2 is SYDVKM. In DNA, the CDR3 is TGTGCCAGCAGTTTAACATTAAGGGTCTCCCGGCACACAGATACGCAGTATTTT. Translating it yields CASSLTLRVSRHTDTQYF.

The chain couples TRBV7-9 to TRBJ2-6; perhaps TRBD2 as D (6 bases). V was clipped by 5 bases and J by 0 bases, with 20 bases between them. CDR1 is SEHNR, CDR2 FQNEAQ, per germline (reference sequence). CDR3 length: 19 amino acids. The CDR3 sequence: CASSTRPTAGSSGANVLTF. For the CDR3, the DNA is TGTGCCAGCAGCACACGCCCGACAGCGGGTAGCTCTGGGGCCAACGTCCTGACTTTC.

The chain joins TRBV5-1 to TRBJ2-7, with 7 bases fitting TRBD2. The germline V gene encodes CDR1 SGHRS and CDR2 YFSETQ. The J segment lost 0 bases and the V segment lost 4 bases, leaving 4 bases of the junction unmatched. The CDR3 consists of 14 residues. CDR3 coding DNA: TGCGCCAGCAGCAAGCGGGACCTCTCCTACGAGCAGTACTTC. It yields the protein CASSKRDLSYEQYF.

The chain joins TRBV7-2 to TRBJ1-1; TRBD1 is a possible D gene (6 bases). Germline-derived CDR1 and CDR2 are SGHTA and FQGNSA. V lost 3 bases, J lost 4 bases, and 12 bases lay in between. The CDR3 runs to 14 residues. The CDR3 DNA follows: TGTGCCAGCAGCTTCAGGGGCGGAGGCACTGAAGCTTTCTTT. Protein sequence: CASSFRGGGTEAFF.

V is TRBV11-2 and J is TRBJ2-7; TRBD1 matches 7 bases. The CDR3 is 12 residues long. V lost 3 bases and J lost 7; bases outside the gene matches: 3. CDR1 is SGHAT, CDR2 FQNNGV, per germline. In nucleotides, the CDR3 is TGTGCCAGCAGCTTGGGGACAGCAGAGCAGTACTTC. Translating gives CASSLGTAEQYF.

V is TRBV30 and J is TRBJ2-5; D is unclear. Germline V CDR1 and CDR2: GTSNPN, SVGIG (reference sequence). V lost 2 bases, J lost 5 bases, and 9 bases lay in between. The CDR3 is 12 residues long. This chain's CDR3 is CAWSLGSETQYF. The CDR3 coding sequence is TGTGCCTGGAGTCTAGGGTCGGAGACCCAGTACTTC. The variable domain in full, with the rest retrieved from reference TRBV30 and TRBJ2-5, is SQTIHQWPATLVQPVGSPLSLECTVEGTSNPNLYWYRQAAGRGLQLLFYSVGIGQISSEVPQNLSASRPQDRQFILSSKKLLLSDSGFYLCAWSLGSETQYFGPGTRLLVL.

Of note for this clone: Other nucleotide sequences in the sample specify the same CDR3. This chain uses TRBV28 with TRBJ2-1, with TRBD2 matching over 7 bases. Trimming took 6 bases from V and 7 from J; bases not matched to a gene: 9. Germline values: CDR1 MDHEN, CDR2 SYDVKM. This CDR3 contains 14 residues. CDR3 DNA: TGTGCCAGCAGCCTGGGAGGGGCGCGGAATGAGCAGTTCTTC. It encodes CASSLGGARNEQFF. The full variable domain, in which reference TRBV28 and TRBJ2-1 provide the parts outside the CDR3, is DVKVTQSSRYLVKRTGEKVFLECVQDMDHENMFWYRQDPGLGLRLIYFSYDVKMKEKGDIPEGYSVSREKKERFSLILESASTNQTSMYLCASSLGGARNEQFFGPGTRLTVL.

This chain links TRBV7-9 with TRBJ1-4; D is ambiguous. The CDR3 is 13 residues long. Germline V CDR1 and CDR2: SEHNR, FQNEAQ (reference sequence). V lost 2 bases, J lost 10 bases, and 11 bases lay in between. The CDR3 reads CASSLNTVGKLFF. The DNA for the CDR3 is TGTGCCAGCAGCTTAAACACTGTAGGAAAACTGTTTTTT. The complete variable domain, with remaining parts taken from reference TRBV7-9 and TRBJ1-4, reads DTGVSQNPRHKITKRGQNVTFRCDPISEHNRLYWYRQTLGQGPEFLTYFQNEAQLEKSRLLSDRFSAERPKGSFSTLEIQRTEQGDSAMYLCASSLNTVGKLFFGSGTQLSVL.